The following is a T cell receptor beta chain sequence with its context. These data belong to a study of T-cell memory formation after mild COVID-19. Germline values: CDR1 LNHNV, CDR2 YYDKDF (reference sequence). V gave up 3 bases and J gave up 1 base, with 6 bases separating them. The CDR3 is 14 amino acids. TCRdb re-called the 5' RACE reads through MiXCR, storing one row per CDR3 protein. The sample includes around 80,000 distinct CDR3 sequences, around 13% of them seen just once. Sequencing was carried out using PBMCs or a T cell subset sorted from them (not recorded which). The chain is built from TRBV15 and TRBJ2-2; D remains ambiguous. The receptor was derived from a man aged 18 to 29 who had mild COVID-19 (a few samples of this study predate the infection). Cell type and time point are not known. The CDR3 nucleotides read TGTGCCACCAGCAGCCTCAAGAACACCGGGGAGCTGTTTTTT. It encodes CATSSLKNTGELFF.